This TCR beta chain comes out of a study of T cells in Graves' hyperthyroidism and ophthalmopathy. Template material for amplifying TCR beta CDR3 regions consisted of RNA transcripts. Carried out on the TCR CDR3, a first-round RT-PCR used the HTBI primer set. TCRdb reprocessed the multiplex PCR reads via MiXCR and lists one record per CDR3 protein. The table has 360,000 or so distinct CDR3 sequences, 15% to 20% seen once. This clonotype has ten or more counts. Germline V CDR1 and CDR2: DFQATT, SNEGSKA (reference sequence). This CDR3 has 14 amino acids. The sequencing sample was made of blood. The V and J genes are TRBV20-1 and TRBJ2-5, with TRBD2 matching over 11 bases. The receptor was isolated from a woman aged 18-30 years with Graves' hyperthyroidism. The CDR3 bases are TGCATTCCCTCGCCGGGACTAGCGGAAGAGACCCAGTACTTC. Amino acid sequence: CIPSPGLAEETQYF.